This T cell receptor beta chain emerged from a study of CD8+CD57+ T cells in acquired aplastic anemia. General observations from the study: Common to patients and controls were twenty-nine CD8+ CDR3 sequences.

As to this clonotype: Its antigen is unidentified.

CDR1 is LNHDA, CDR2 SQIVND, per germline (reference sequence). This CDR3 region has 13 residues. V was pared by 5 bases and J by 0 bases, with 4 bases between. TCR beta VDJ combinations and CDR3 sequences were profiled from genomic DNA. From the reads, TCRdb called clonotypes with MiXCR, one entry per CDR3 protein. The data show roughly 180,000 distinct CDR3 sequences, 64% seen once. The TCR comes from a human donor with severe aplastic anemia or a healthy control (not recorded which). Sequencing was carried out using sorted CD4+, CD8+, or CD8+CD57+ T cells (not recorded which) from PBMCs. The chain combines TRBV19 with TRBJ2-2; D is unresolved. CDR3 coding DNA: TGTGCCAGTAGTGAGACGAACACCGGGGAGCTGTTTTTT. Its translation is CASSETNTGELFF.